This T cell receptor (beta chain) originates from a study of response to subunit inactivated influenza vaccine. This CDR3 has 13 residues. CDR1 is ENHRY, CDR2 SYGVKD, per germline. Trimming stripped 10 bases from V and 6 bases from J, with 19 bases between. This clonotype was seen more than once but under ten times. A single record per CDR3 protein comes from TCRdb applying MiXCR to the RT-PCR reads. The sample includes 170,000 or so distinct CDR3 sequences, about 11% seen only once; the top ten take about 40%. The rearrangement joins TRBV10-3 to TRBJ2-7, with D maybe TRBD1 (5 bases). Sequences were derived from CD8+ T cells sorted from PBMCs, sampled around 25 months after vaccination. This receptor was identified in a man aged 50-75 years who received an inactivated influenza vaccine. CDR3 sequence: CATMPPGYSEQYF. The CDR3, as DNA: TGTGCCACGATGCCCCCAGGGTATAGCGAGCAGTACTTC.